This entry is about one T cell receptor (beta chain). The V end lost 6 bases, the J end lost 0 bases, and 11 bases lay between the germline ends. CDR1 is SGHRS, CDR2 YFSETQ, per germline. This CDR3 has 14 residues. This entry is derived from a study of blood T cells in healthy people across ages. Each donor supplied 7.5 to 10 milliliters of peripheral blood. With a J-beta primer mix and a sample-barcoded 5' primer, a second PCR ran 7 to 11 cycles. TCRdb re-called the 5' RACE reads with MiXCR, one entry per CDR3 protein. The sample yields fewer than 2 million distinct CDR3 sequences, about two fifths seen once.

Sample: blood. The genes are TRBV5-1 and TRBJ2-3; D unresolved. The origin of this receptor is a human donor in good health. CDR3 bases: TGCGCCAGCACCCTAGTGGACAGCACAGATACGCAGTATTTT. Its protein is CASTLVDSTDTQYF.